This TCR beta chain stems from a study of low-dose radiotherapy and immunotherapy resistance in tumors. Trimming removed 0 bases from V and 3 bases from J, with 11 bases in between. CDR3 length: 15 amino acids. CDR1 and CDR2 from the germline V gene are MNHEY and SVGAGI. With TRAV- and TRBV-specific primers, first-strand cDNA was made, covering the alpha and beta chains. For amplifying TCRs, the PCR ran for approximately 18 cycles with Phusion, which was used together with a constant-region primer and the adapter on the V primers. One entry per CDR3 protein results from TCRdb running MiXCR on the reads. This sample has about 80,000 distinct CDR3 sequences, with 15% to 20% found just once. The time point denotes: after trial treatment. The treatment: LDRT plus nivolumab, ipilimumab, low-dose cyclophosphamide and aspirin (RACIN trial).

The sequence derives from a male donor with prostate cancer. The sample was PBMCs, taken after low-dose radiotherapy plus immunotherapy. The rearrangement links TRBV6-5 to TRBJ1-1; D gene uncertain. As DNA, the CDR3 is TGTGCCAGCAGTTACTCACGGTGGGTGGACACTGAAGCTTTCTTT. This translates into CASSYSRWVDTEAFF.